This TCR beta chain was obtained from a study of T cell responses to AZD1222 COVID-19 vaccine (dated by TCRdb to the early 2020s). Background for the entire study: AZD1222 recipients given second doses at about 4 weeks or at about 12 weeks were pooled, since spike-specific TCR depth and breadth were not found to differ between the two schedules. TCR sequencing covered about 230 trial participants: 200 to 210 given two doses of AZD1222 and about 26 given two doses of MenACWY control vaccine. Enrollment into the trials was organized by age into subgroups of 18-55, 56-69 and 70-plus years, and those subgroups contained about 160, 30 and 59 TCR-sequenced participants, respectively. Results and caveats for the whole study, not just this receptor: Nearly half of unique spike-specific TCRs reportedly recognized epitopes outside regions mutated in the B.1.351 and B.1.1.7 variants. Participants were mostly white British, with more females than males. The authors suggested clonal diversity may have been underestimated. In the small 56-69-year group, the increase in depth fell short of significance, most likely because of low power. Because no day 14 peak-response samples were available, the repertoires could be characterized only after the peak T cell response. CD4 TCRs associated with the vaccine covered the entire spike protein, and the dominant responses were in regions 160-218 and 743-854. Conclusions about previously exposed vaccinees are limited because only a handful of AZD1222 recipients were SARS-CoV-2 seropositive at baseline. After two AZD1222 doses, spike-specific TCR breadth and depth were significantly higher than at day 0 and than in MenACWY recipients.

From cysteine to phenylalanine, the CDR3 is 15 amino acids long. Only CDR3 DNA remains: 45 bases, in frame from the first base. Between the V and J ends, shortened by 7 bases and 4 bases respectively, the junction contains 19 bases. CDR1 MDHEN and CDR2 SYDVKM are derived from the germline V gene. The CDR3 regions of human TCRbeta chains were analyzed by immunosequencing. Turning to the authors' computational methods: TCRs in the repertoires were matched against a reference library of SARS-CoV-2-specific TCRs that had been generated with the MIRA antigen-specificity platform. Breadth was defined as the fraction of unique TCRs that were SARS-CoV-2-associated. Depth was defined as the fraction of total T cells that were SARS-CoV-2-associated. Using the MIRA data, each spike-specific TCR was assigned both to the spike region to which the TCR was reactive and to a CD4 or CD8 class. Log10-transformed breadth and depth values were compared by one-way ANOVA with Sidak's multiple comparisons tests. TCRdb took over this immuneACCESS table, retaining in-frame rearrangements with V and J assigned. Such tables are incomplete; in checked studies, under half of the missing clones stem from an unresolved V gene, and the remainder is unexplained. For V, J and clone size, that table is used; D and trimming come from the DNA. In all, the sample holds about 100,000 clones, and approximately 90% of those were seen once. The top ten clones comprise about 1.8% of the sample.

On this clone itself: Its antigen target is currently unknown. Base quality data are lacking; no much larger clone is found one base away.

Reading the label with the study, this specimen's time point is: baseline before first vaccination. The vaccinee samples were drawn from two UK trials, COV001 and COV002, one of which was a single-blind randomized controlled phase 2/3 trial testing AZD1222 (ChAdOx1 nCoV-19) in healthy adults. For TCRbeta chain sequencing, PBMC samples were collected from trial participants at day 0 and at day 28 after the second dose. The TCR sequence derives from an adult in good health. Specimen: peripheral blood, collected on day 0 of AZD1222 vaccination. The chain was built from TRBV28 and TRBJ1-2; D gene: possibly TRBD1, on 5 matching bases. The DNA sequence reads TGTGCCAGCACCTCTATCGGGCAGGGTTTCTATGGCTACACCTTC. The encoded protein is CASTSIGQGFYGYTF.